This TCR beta chain originates from a study of cytomegalovirus exposure and HLA in healthy donors. Study observations and caveats: One later analysis reportedly identified an Asian-associated ancestry cluster that showed fewer N-insertions than the approximately 700-donor mean. TCR beta sequences reportedly predicted most subjects' HLA-A and HLA-B alleles accurately.

Donors in the study were healthy people who gave bone marrow. With 60 Vbeta and 13 Jbeta primers, the PCR was carried out. Method: immunoSEQ multiplex PCR; TCRdb's copy keeps in-frame clones and lacks some. The sample holds 200,000 to 250,000 clones, 70% to 90% seen once. Germline CDR1 MNHNS, CDR2 SASEGT. The CDR3 is 15 amino acids. The trim removed 7 bases at V and 1 base at J, leaving 6 bases unmatched. As concerns this clone: Its antigen remains unknown.

The TCR comes from a human donor in good health. The sample comprised PBMCs. The rearrangement uses TRBV6-1 and TRBJ2-7, with 11 bases matching TRBD1. CDR3 sequence: CASTFGQGASYEQYF. The CDR3 DNA sequence: TGTGCCAGCACCTTTGGACAGGGGGCGTCCTACGAGCAGTACTTC.